Following are 21 T cell receptor beta chains from one sample sequenced in a study of cytomegalovirus exposure and HLA in healthy donors. The PCR made use of 60 Vbeta and 13 Jbeta primers. The table came from immunoSEQ multiplex PCR; TCRdb's copy has only in-frame clones and leaves some out. The sample contains tens of thousands of clones, approximately 84% of which appear only once. Specimen: PBMCs. The origin of the receptors is a man aged 50-59 years in good health and CMV-seronegative.

This clone was found once. The V call is TRBV2, the J call TRBJ2-1; D possibly corresponds to TRBD2 (6 bases). CDR1 and CDR2 (germline): SNHLY, FYNNEI. The CDR3 extends over 16 amino acids. V was clipped by 7 bases and J by 6 bases, with 22 bases between them. CDR3 sequence (DNA): TGTGCCAGCAATTTTCCCGGGGCGGGAAGGGGCAATGAGCAGTTCTTC. It codes for CASNFPGAGRGNEQFF.

This clone was observed a handful of times. The CDR3 here is CASSFGPQPNTEAFF. The CDR3 nucleotides are TGTGCCAGTAGTTTTGGGCCTCAACCTAACACTGAAGCTTTCTTT. This rearrangement joins TRBV19 to TRBJ1-1, with D uncertain. CDR1 and CDR2 from the germline V gene are LNHDA and SQIVND (reference sequence). The length of the CDR3 is 15 residues. Between the trimmed V and J ends, which lost 5 bases and 2 bases, there was a span of 15 bases.

This clone turned up a few times. The genes are TRBV9 and TRBJ1-6; 7 bases match TRBD1. Germline V CDR1 and CDR2: SGDLS, YYNGEE. Unmatched junction bases numbered 7, after V lost 3 bases and J lost 16 bases. The CDR3 is 12 residues long. The CDR3 region is CASSAQGGPLHF. The CDR3 bases are TGTGCCAGCAGCGCCCAAGGGGGCCCTCTCCACTTT.

The chain combines TRBV11-1 with TRBJ2-7, with 9 bases that match TRBD1. This CDR3 region has 17 residues. Germline lookup yields CDR1 SGHAT and CDR2 FQDESV (reference sequence). Losses at the gene ends were 4 bases for V and 1 base for J; bases not matched to a gene: 11. CDR3 amino acids: CASSSPGTGRGSYEQYF. The CDR3 coding sequence is TGTGCCAGCAGCTCCCCCGGGACAGGGAGGGGATCCTACGAGCAGTACTTC.

The chain carries TRBV28 and TRBJ2-1, with D perhaps matching TRBD1 (5 bases). The CDR3 has 12 residues. Per the germline V gene, CDR1 is MDHEN and CDR2 is SYDVKM. Trimming stripped 6 bases from V and 6 bases from J, with 9 bases between. In DNA, the CDR3 is TGTGCCAGCAGATTCAGGGCCAATGAGCAGTTCTTC. It specifies CASRFRANEQFF.

A single count supports this clone. The chain employs TRBV18 and TRBJ1-2; 8 nucleotides agree with TRBD1. Per the germline V gene, CDR1 is KGHSH and CDR2 is LQKENI. The trim removed 4 bases at V and 4 bases at J, leaving 11 bases unmatched. The CDR3 has 16 amino acids. The CDR3 loop is CASSRRTGQGGYGYTF. The CDR3, as DNA: TGTGCCAGCTCACGCCGGACAGGGCAAGGGGGCTATGGCTACACCTTC. Supplemented by reference TRBV18 and TRBJ1-2, the full variable domain reads NAGVMQNPRHLVRRRGQEARLRCSPMKGHSHVYWYRQLPEEGLKFMVYLQKENIIDESGMPKERFSAEFPKEGPSILRIQQVVRGDSAAYFCASSRRTGQGGYGYTFGSGTRLTVV.

The genes are TRBV5-1 and TRBJ1-1, with D perhaps TRBD1 (5 bases). The CDR3 has 14 residues. Deletions cut 4 bases from V and 1 base from J, with 11 bases between. Germline CDR1 SGHRS, CDR2 YFSETQ. The CDR3 region has the DNA TGCGCCAGCAGCACCGCGACAGAGAACACTGAAGCTTTCTTT. Translated: CASSTATENTEAFF.

The rearrangement joins TRBV6-1 to TRBJ2-7; maybe TRBD1 (5 bases). The V gene's germline CDR1 is MNHNS and CDR2 SASEGT. The CDR3 spans 16 residues. Trimming removed 0 bases at V and 4 bases at J, with 16 bases between. In DNA, the CDR3 is TGTGCCAGCAGTGAAGCGGGCGGTAGGGGTGGTTACGAGCAGTACTTC. Its protein is CASSEAGGRGGYEQYF.

The V call is TRBV19, the J call TRBJ2-1, with 7 nucleotides matching TRBD1. The V and J ends lost 0 bases and 6 bases, in that order; junction bases with no gene match: 8. CDR3 length equals 16 residues. CDR1 and CDR2 from the germline V gene are LNHDA and SQIVND (reference sequence). CDR3 nucleotides: TGTGCCAGTAGTATAGATGACGGGACAGTCTCCAATGAGCAGTTCTTC. Translating gives CASSIDDGTVSNEQFF.

The rearrangement joins TRBV5-4 to TRBJ1-1; D is unclear. Germline assignment: CDR1 SGHNT and CDR2 YYREEE (reference sequence). The CDR3 extends over 14 amino acids. The V and J ends lost 3 bases and 11 bases respectively, with 20 bases between them. In DNA form, the CDR3 reads TGTGCCAGCAGCTCGGGGAACCCCATACTGGGGGCTTTCTTT. Translating gives CASSSGNPILGAFF.

The chain carries TRBV5-1 and TRBJ1-2; 7 bases are shared with TRBD1. The trim removed 4 bases at V and 3 bases at J, leaving 3 bases unmatched. Germline CDR1 and CDR2: SGHRS and YFSETQ. This CDR3 contains 13 residues. CDR3 nucleotide sequence: TGCGCCAGCAGCGTCGGACAGGACTATGGCTACACCTTC. It encodes CASSVGQDYGYTF.

The V and J genes are TRBV10-1 and TRBJ1-2; 9 bases agree with TRBD1. Unmatched junction bases numbered 3, after V lost 2 bases and J lost 8 bases. Germline CDR1 is WNHNN and CDR2 is SYGVQD (reference sequence). This CDR3 spans 13 amino acids. CDR3 in DNA: TGCGCCAGCAGTGAGGGACAGGGGCGCGGCTACACCTTC. Translating it yields CASSEGQGRGYTF.

This clone has a handful of counts. The rearrangement uses TRBV5-4 and TRBJ2-5; TRBD1 matches 9 bases. V lost 4 bases, J lost 1 base, and 8 bases stayed unmatched. The CDR3 sequence is 16 residues long. Germline assignment: CDR1 SGHNT and CDR2 YYREEE (reference sequence). The CDR3 region is CASSRPGTGSQETQYF. DNA for the CDR3: TGTGCCAGCAGCCGTCCTGGGACAGGGAGCCAAGAGACCCAGTACTTC.

The CDR3 sequence: CASILQVLKSTDTQYF. DNA for the CDR3: TGTGCCAGCATTTTACAGGTCCTAAAGTCCACAGATACGCAGTATTTT. This rearrangement joins TRBV2 to TRBJ2-3; possible D gene TRBD1, 5 bases. CDR1 is SNHLY, CDR2 FYNNEI, per germline. The CDR3 is 16 amino acids. The ends were cut back, 7 bases at V and 2 bases at J, with 19 bases in the middle.

The chain joins TRBV7-9 to TRBJ1-1, with D uncertain. The CDR3 is 15 amino acids. V was shortened by 4 bases and J by 5 bases, with 17 bases between the two germline ends. Per germline, CDR1 SEHNR and CDR2 FQNEAQ (reference sequence). CDR3 protein: CASSSKGNKATEAFF. The CDR3, as DNA: TGTGCCAGCAGCTCCAAAGGTAATAAAGCGACTGAAGCTTTCTTT. Filled out from reference TRBV7-9 and TRBJ1-1, the complete variable domain reads DTGVSQNPRHKITKRGQNVTFRCDPISEHNRLYWYRQTLGQGPEFLTYFQNEAQLEKSRLLSDRFSAERPKGSFSTLEIQRTEQGDSAMYLCASSSKGNKATEAFFGQGTRLTVV.

The chain couples TRBV11-2 to TRBJ2-5, with D perhaps matching TRBD1 (5 bases). CDR1 is SGHAT, CDR2 FQNNGV, per germline. This CDR3 comprises 14 residues. The V end was cut by 1 base, the J end by 2 bases, with 8 bases between. The CDR3 DNA is TGTGCCAGCAGCTTAGGACAGCTACAAGAGACCCAGTACTTC. This sequence encodes CASSLGQLQETQYF.

This clone appeared a few times. This chain uses TRBV28 with TRBJ1-2; weak D call: TRBD1 (5 bases). Trimming removed 3 bases from V and 3 bases from J, with 8 bases in between. CDR1 MDHEN and CDR2 SYDVKM come from the germline V gene. The CDR3 consists of 13 residues. CDR3 DNA sequence: TGTGCCAGCAGTTTGTTGACAGACTATGGCTACACCTTC. This sequence encodes CASSLLTDYGYTF.

This sequence joins TRBV6-5 and TRBJ1-1; maybe TRBD1 (5 bases). With 0 bases removed from V and 11 bases from J, the gap between germline ends came to 13 bases. Per germline, CDR1 MNHEY and CDR2 SVGAGI. The CDR3 has 13 residues. The CDR3 bases are TGTGCCAGCAGTTACTCGATGCCAGGGAGGGCTTTCTTT. Amino acid sequence: CASSYSMPGRAFF.

The rearrangement uses TRBV15 and TRBJ1-5; 8 nucleotides align to TRBD1. CDR1 LNHNV and CDR2 YYDKDF come from the germline V gene (reference sequence). Losses at the gene ends were 5 bases for V and 6 bases for J; bases not matched to a gene: 18. The CDR3 extends over 18 amino acids. The CDR3 coding sequence is TGTGCCACCAGCTCCAGACAGGGGCTACGACTCGGGATTCAGCCCCAGCATTTT. Its translation is CATSSRQGLRLGIQPQHF. The whole variable domain, filled in from reference TRBV15 and TRBJ1-5, reads DAMVIQNPRYQVTQFGKPVTLSCSQTLNHNVMYWYQQKSSQAPKLLFHYYDKDFNNEADTPDNFQSRRPNTSFCFLDIRSPGLGDTAMYLCATSSRQGLRLGIQPQHFGDGTRLSIL.

The CDR3 nucleotides read TGCACCAGCAGCCAACCTACTAGCGGGGGTGCAGATACGCAGTATTTT. Amino acids: CTSSQPTSGGADTQYF. The chain has TRBV1 and TRBJ2-3; TRBD2, the table's D call, was not compared with the DNA. TRBV1 is an annotated pseudogene. The length of the CDR3 is 16 residues.

This chain links TRBV20-1 with TRBJ2-7; no firm D call. Germline V gene data show CDR1 as DFQATT and CDR2 as SNEGSKA (reference sequence). The CDR3 sequence is 8 residues long. CDR3 in amino acids: CSPGEQYF. For the CDR3, the DNA is TGCAGCCCAGGCGAGCAGTACTTC.